This TCR beta chain was captured by sequencing in a study of CD4+ T cells in melanoma. The method was immunoSEQ multiplex PCR; TCRdb's version includes in-frame clones alone and lacks a portion of them. The sample carries about 21,000 clones, almost 85% recorded once. The table lists this clone with a count of one. Its antigen is undetermined. Germline CDR1 reads MNHNY; CDR2 reads SVGAGI (reference sequence). The junction had 8 bases not matched to a gene; V was cut back by 0 bases and J by 6 bases. This CDR3 is built from 15 residues. Study-level results: A reported correlation linked neoantigen-specific CD4+ T cells to CD8+, macrophage and B cell function. Diverse differentiation states were reported for melanoma neoantigen-specific CD4+ T cells.

This chain connects TRBV6-6 to TRBJ2-7; 7 bases are a match to TRBD2. The sequenced sample was cells from a culture (not recorded whether cultured in vitro). This TCR came from a human donor with melanoma. The CDR3 reads CASSYSSGVSPEQYF. The CDR3 nucleotides are TGTGCCAGCAGTTACTCAAGCGGGGTTTCCCCCGAGCAGTACTTC.